The 14 T cell receptor beta chains listed next were all sequenced from one sample in a study of T cell responses to AZD1222 COVID-19 vaccine. Assay used: immunoSEQ multiplex PCR; TCRdb lists only in-frame clones, some missing. This sample has some 99,000 clones, with approximately 89% found just once. The sequenced sample was peripheral blood, obtained 28 days after the second AZD1222 dose. The receptors originated from an adult who received the AZD1222 COVID-19 vaccine.

This chain links TRBV11-2 with TRBJ2-7; 7 bases are shared with TRBD2. The trim removed 5 bases at V and 4 bases at J, leaving 8 bases unmatched. This CDR3 is 14 amino acids long. Germline-derived CDR1 and CDR2 are SGHAT and FQNNGV. The CDR3 loop reads CASSPGAGSYEQYF. For the CDR3, the DNA is TGTGCCAGCAGCCCGGGAGCGGGATCTTACGAGCAGTACTTC.

This clone was recorded only once. The CDR3 nucleotides are TGTGCCTGGTTTCTGGGCGCTGAAGCTTTCTTT. It translates to CAWFLGAEAFF. The V and J genes are TRBV30 and TRBJ1-1; no clear D gene. The CDR3 has 11 amino acids. V lost 5 bases and J 6 bases, leaving 10 bases between the germline ends. Per the germline V gene, CDR1 is GTSNPN and CDR2 is SVGIG (reference sequence).

The chain carries TRBV5-1 and TRBJ1-2; D remains ambiguous. The CDR3 covers 14 residues. Germline CDR1 is SGHRS and CDR2 is YFSETQ. V dropped 4 bases and J dropped 1 base, with 11 bases sitting between them. Here the CDR3 reads CASSVDGYNYGYTF. The CDR3 DNA is TGCGCCAGCAGCGTGGACGGTTATAACTATGGCTACACCTTC.

The rearrangement joins TRBV4-2 to TRBJ2-7, with 12 bases fitting TRBD1. CDR3 length: 16 residues. Germline CDR1 LGHNA, CDR2 YNFKEQ. The V and J ends lost 4 bases and 7 bases, in that order; junction bases with no gene match: 11. In DNA form, the CDR3 reads TGTGCCAGCAGCCGCCTCTGGGGACAGGGGGCAAGGGAGCAGTACTTC. It translates to CASSRLWGQGAREQYF.

The rearrangement uses TRBV5-6 and TRBJ1-4; a weak D match, TRBD1 (5 bases). This CDR3 has 16 residues. Germline CDR1 SGHDT, CDR2 YYEEEE. V dropped 0 bases and J dropped 3 bases, with 12 bases sitting between them. The DNA of the CDR3 is TGTGCCAGCAGCTTGGATGGGGCGCGTGCTAATGAAAAACTGTTTTTT. Its protein product is CASSLDGARANEKLFF.

This clone came up once. The chain joins TRBV6-5 to TRBJ1-5, with unresolved D. The ends were cut back, 8 bases at V and 0 bases at J, with 14 bases in the middle. CDR1 and CDR2 from the germline V gene are MNHEY and SVGAGI. The CDR3 runs to 15 residues. Here the CDR3 DNA reads TGTGCCAGCTTACGGGAGTCCTATAGCAATCAGCCCCAGCATTTT. Translating gives CASLRESYSNQPQHF.

This chain connects TRBV4-3 to TRBJ2-7; D is uncertain. The ends were cut back, 0 bases at V and 0 bases at J, with 6 bases in the middle. The CDR3 covers 14 residues. Germline V gives CDR1 LGHNA, CDR2 YSLEER. CDR3 sequence reads: CASSQEGFSYEQYF. The CDR3 nucleotides read TGCGCCAGCAGCCAAGAGGGTTTCTCCTACGAGCAGTACTTC.

The genes are TRBV6-5 and TRBJ2-7; 8 positions agree with TRBD1. CDR3 size: 15 residues. The ends lost 4 bases at V and 7 bases at J; junction bases unmatched: 12. Looked up from germline, CDR1 is MNHEY and CDR2 is SVGAGI. CDR3 DNA sequence: TGTGCCAGCAGTTTACTCTTGGGACAGGCTTTAGAGCAGTACTTC. Translated: CASSLLLGQALEQYF.

The gene calls are TRBV9 and TRBJ2-1, with no clear D. CDR1 is SGDLS and CDR2 is YYNGEE in the germline V gene. V lost 3 bases to trimming and J lost 6 bases, with 16 bases between them. The CDR3 consists of 15 residues. DNA of the CDR3: TGTGCCAGCAGCGCTGGGGTCGGTTTGGCCAATGAGCAGTTCTTC. It specifies CASSAGVGLANEQFF.

The V and J genes are TRBV4-3 and TRBJ1-2; TRBD1 agrees at 12 bases. The CDR3 covers 17 residues. Germline V gives CDR1 LGHNA, CDR2 YSLEER. Trimming cost V 4 bases and J 4 bases; bases outside gene matches: 10. The CDR3 loop reads CASSPGTGGPIIYGYTF. In DNA form, the CDR3 reads TGCGCCAGCAGCCCGGGGACAGGGGGCCCCATTATCTATGGCTACACCTTC.

As DNA, the CDR3 is TGCGCCAGCAGCTTGTTTATCAGCGGGGGCGAGCAGTACTTC. Translation: CASSLFISGGEQYF. V is TRBV5-1 and J is TRBJ2-7, with 8 nucleotides matching TRBD2. Germline V gives CDR1 SGHRS, CDR2 YFSETQ. The CDR3 extends over 14 amino acids. The trim removed 1 base at V and 6 bases at J, leaving 6 bases unmatched. The variable domain in full, completed from reference TRBV5-1 and TRBJ2-7, reads KAGVTQTPRYLIKTRGQQVTLSCSPISGHRSVSWYQQTPGQGLQFLFEYFSETQRNKGNFPGRFSGRQFSNSRSEMNVSTLELGDSALYLCASSLFISGGEQYFGPGTRLTVT.

The CDR3, as DNA: TGTGCCAGCAGTGAAAGGGGGGGTGGTAGGCTAGAGACCCAGTACTTC. This gives the protein CASSERGGGRLETQYF. This chain uses TRBV6-1 with TRBJ2-5, with a tentative D call TRBD2 (7 bases). The CDR3 sequence is 16 residues long. Germline lookup yields CDR1 MNHNS and CDR2 SASEGT. Trimming cost V 2 bases and J 4 bases, with 17 bases left between them.

This chain joins TRBV30 and TRBJ2-4; no firm D call. CDR1 is GTSNPN and CDR2 is SVGIG in the germline V gene (reference sequence). The CDR3 consists of 14 residues. V gave up 3 bases and J gave up 0 bases, with 9 bases separating them. CDR3 nucleotides: TGTGCCTGGAGCCGGACGGTAGCCAAAAACATTCAGTACTTC. Amino acid sequence: CAWSRTVAKNIQYF.

This sequence joins TRBV12-5 and TRBJ2-1; unclear D gene. There are 11 residues in the CDR3. The V gene's germline CDR1 is LGHNT and CDR2 FRNRAP. Deletions cut 6 bases from V and 3 bases from J, with 3 bases between. For the CDR3, the DNA is TGTGCTAGTGGAGACTACAATGAGCAGTTCTTC. Translated, it gives CASGDYNEQFF.